This T cell receptor (beta chain) is from a study of cytomegalovirus exposure and HLA in healthy donors. On the study more broadly: The use of the same platform for the 95 to 150 validation repertoires and the 550 to 850 first-cohort repertoires was reported by a later analysis.

This clone turned up a few times. Its antigen is still unknown. General observations from the study: Cytomegalovirus association was listed for roughly 160 TCR beta chains. According to a subsequent analysis, TCR clusters from the first cohort were inclined to appear together in the 120 validation repertoires.

Assay used: immunoSEQ multiplex PCR; TCRdb lists only in-frame clones, some missing. The sample records about 98,000 clones, 87% being singletons. The CDR3 covers 14 residues. The germline V gene has CDR1 MDHEN and CDR2 SYDVKM. The germline V and J ends were trimmed by 4 bases and 4 bases, with 13 bases remaining between them. The sequencing input was PBMCs. This chain joins TRBV28 and TRBJ1-2; D is undetermined. This TCR came from a woman aged 30 to 39 in good health and CMV-seronegative. CDR3 amino acids: CASSSVMEGYGYTF. The CDR3 DNA reads TGTGCCAGCAGTTCCGTGATGGAGGGCTATGGCTACACCTTC.